The following is a TCR beta chain sequence with its context. Its recognized antigen is unknown. There are no base qualities to consult, and no much larger clone falls within one base. V is reduced by 0 bases and J by 8 bases, leaving a spacing of 10 bases between them. Based on the germline V gene, the CDR1 and CDR2 sequences are SGHVS and FQNEAQ. The CDR3 measures 13 amino acids from cysteine to phenylalanine. Only CDR3 DNA remains: 39 bases, in frame from the first base. This specimen comes from a study of cytomegalovirus exposure and HLA in healthy donors (dated by TCRdb to 2017 to 2019). With regard to the full study: An earlier analysis of approximately 550 of the donors reported more than 250 Gb of sequence data and approximately 110 million unique TCR beta sequences from 150 million to 200 million T cells. About 300 gigabases of sequencing data and tens of millions of unique TCR sequences made up an early release that covered approximately 700 HLA-typed donors. Of the 398 genotyped donors, less than 90% were placed in the genetic ancestry cluster associated with self-reported Caucasian donors. The study was designed to test whether signatures of past pathogen exposure could be identified by cataloging public T cell receptors. The study used immunosequencing to profile the T cell repertoires of 670 or so subjects and linked those repertoires to cytomegalovirus serostatus. A separate validation cohort of some 130 different subjects was used in addition to the approximately 610-subject first cohort. High-throughput TCR immunosequencing, statistical association of individual TCRs with disease status, and machine learning were combined to predict cytomegalovirus infection status. In a later analysis, previously published TCR beta repertoires from about 640 donors were re-analyzed and high-resolution HLA genotyping was added so that TCR occurrence patterns could be studied. In the later analysis, no new phenotypic data were used to find candidate immune exposures; instead, reliance was placed on TCR beta sequences and their occurrence across donors. In an earlier analysis of around 540 of the donors, high-throughput TCR beta sequencing was used to judge whether each TCR beta V gene segment behaved as functional or pseudogenic. Alongside the repertoire data, information on donor age, sex, ethnicity and CMV serostatus was compiled. A later genetic analysis used genome-wide SNP genotypes for about 65% of the 666 donors, treating that subset as a discovery cohort. Every discovery cohort repertoire had been produced on one sequencing platform. HLA typing covered class I and class II loci at four-digit resolution. Typing coverage differed by locus: A, B, C, DRB1 and DQB1 were typed in roughly 629-630 donors, DQA1 in roughly 510, DPA1 in nearly 610, and DPB1 in roughly 450. Several DR-DQ haplotypes were handled as single units for association and clustering because linkage in the cohort was strong. Across 300 to 500 genotyped donors of the cohort, an average of about 200,000 unique TCR beta nucleotide sequences per donor were sequenced, and roughly 20% of those sequences were non-productive. Broad study findings and their caveats: Most CMV-associated TCR beta chains appeared to be HLA-restricted in a later analysis, and the HLA associations seemed to be driven largely by CMV exposure. Most TCR sequences were observed very rarely across donors, whereas some public TCRs were present in many individuals. In both the original and validation cohorts, the classifier was reported to diagnose cytomegalovirus status with high specificity and sensitivity. In a later analysis, HLA-associated TCR beta chains showed more clonal expansion and lower generation probabilities than non-associated chains that were equally common. When HLA alleles, especially DR and DQ, strongly co-occurred, attributing TCR associations to individual alleles was difficult. A total of 164 TCR beta chains were listed by the study as associated with cytomegalovirus. Over 15 rarely observed V segments, including chromosome 9 orphons, were excluded from the earlier analysis of several hundred of the donors because counts were too low. Broadly in line with IMGT annotations, most TCR beta V segments showed up in productive rearrangements about 90% or about 30% of the time in an earlier analysis of a few hundred of the donors. A later analysis associated 15,000 to 20,000 TCR beta sequences with specific HLA alleles at a false discovery rate of 0.05. The only immune exposure information available for the cohort was CMV serostatus. Because some donors lacked HLA typing at each locus, the association tests relied only on the typed subset. Correlated functional status among segregating V segments might be attributable to linkage disequilibrium, but an unknown experimental factor could not be ruled out. According to a later analysis, TCR association rates differed among HLA loci, with DRB1 alleles showing the most associated TCRs and HLA-C alleles showing the fewest. An association between a missense DCLRE1C variant and V-gene and J-gene trimming of TCR beta chains was found in a later genetic analysis and replicated in an independent cohort. A few of the identified cytomegalovirus-associated TCR beta chains were confirmed in vitro to be specific for cytomegalovirus antigens. The 87-base-pair reads could not distinguish some IMGT-functional V segments, including TRBV6-2 and TRBV6-3, so those segments were excluded. This cohort had only TCR beta chains sequenced, and the lack of alpha or paired-chain data limited which features could be detected. According to a later analysis, parvovirus B19, influenza, CMV and Epstein-Barr virus appeared linked to several top co-occurrence clusters. Compared with the roughly 670-donor mean, donors in an Asian-associated ancestry cluster had fewer N-insertions in productive TCRs, according to a later genetic analysis. The authors suggested that the approach could potentially be generalized to other disease states and immunological phenotypes. Sequencing depth was assumed to be roughly uniform across donors in the presence/absence analyses, though that assumption may not hold. The sequencing pipeline was judged likely to have produced a cluster of highly shared sequence variants as a technical artifact. A further reported finding was that TCR beta sequences accurately predicted the HLA-A and HLA-B alleles for most subjects in the first cohort.

The cohort comprised around 700 healthy bone marrow donors. At the time of sampling, all cohort members were nominally healthy, though unrecorded immune exposures were likely present. The donor tested CMV seropositive, placing the donor among the roughly 300 seropositive members of the cohort. A peripheral blood sample was collected from each donor, and TCR beta sequencing was performed on peripheral blood mononuclear cells. Genomic DNA extraction from the blood cell samples was performed with the Qiagen DNeasy Blood Extraction Kit. The library came from the immunoSEQ multiplex PCR assay. For the multiplex PCR, a mixture combining 60 forward primers for TCR Vbeta segments and 13 reverse primers for TCR Jbeta segments was used. A multiplex PCR assay on genomic DNA amplified the CDR3 region of rearranged TCR beta genes. On the Illumina HiSeq System, the amplified TCR beta libraries were sequenced as 87-base-pair reads. The authors' pipeline ran thus. A later analysis tallied around 82 million unique TCR beta chains across the approximately 670 repertoires, and about 12 million of those chains were shared by two or more donors. A nearest-neighbor algorithm error-corrected the raw reads and collapsed the reads into unique sequences, merging closely related sequences to remove PCR and sequencing errors. CDR3 sequences were aligned to IMGT reference sequences to assign V, D and J gene segments. For a sequence to be retained, at least a six-nucleotide match to both a V gene segment and a J gene segment was required. Rearrangements were called productive when the CDR3 lacked stop codons and stayed in frame with V and J; all others were non-productive. Following IMGT convention, CDR3 was defined as the stretch from the second conserved V-encoded cysteine up to the conserved J-encoded phenylalanine. In an earlier analysis of 550 to 650 of the donors, sequences lacking an unambiguous match to a single V gene segment were excluded. In an earlier analysis of a few hundred of the donors, V segments were called functional above 56.7% productive rearrangements and were called segregating when the between-donor standard deviation exceeded 5%. A statistical classification framework was built to diagnose cytomegalovirus status from the catalog of TCR beta chain sequences. V and J gene assignment, in a later analysis, came from comparing TCR nucleotide sequences with IMGT/GENE-DB human TR gene sequences. Using the TCRdist pipeline, a later analysis assigned CDR3 sequences along with most-parsimonious VDJ recombination scenarios. In a later analysis, each TCR beta chain was defined by its CDR3 amino acid sequence together with its V-gene family, and reads lacking a unique V-gene family were excluded. As a way to deal with suspected cross-contamination and a sequencing artifact, a later analysis dropped 500 to 700 nucleotide sequences that were highly shared and had low generation probability. For each public chain, a later analysis derived a clonal expansion index from normalized ranks of inferred template counts within each repertoire. In a later analysis, generation probabilities were computed with a VDJ recombination model fitted to out-of-frame rearrangements, and the resulting probabilities were checked against IGoR. A later analysis scored TCR-TCR, TCR-HLA and TCR-CMV co-occurrence with hypergeometric tests, applying a repertoire-size bias correction to TCR pairs. To estimate false discovery rates, a later analysis permuted the HLA or CMV assignments 20 times. In a later analysis, co-occurring TCRs were grouped using DBSCAN, with TCRdist sequence similarity added in when clustering inside HLA-allele-positive subsets. Repertoires with fewer than 30,000 or more than 120,000 public chains were left out of co-occurrence clustering, as were about 5 repertoires with anomalous nucleotide sharing. The clones in this table, taken by TCRdb from immuneACCESS, are in-frame only. Not every clone is retained; where verified, under half of the shortfall comes from an unresolved V gene, and the cause of the rest is unknown. The D gene and trimming were derived from the DNA, and the V and J assignments and clone size from that table. The sample contains under 75,000 clones, 55% to 75% of them found a single time. The ten largest make up 15% to 20% of the sample.

The clonotype originates from a man aged 40-49 years in good health and CMV-seropositive. The chain is assembled from TRBV7-8 and TRBJ1-2; no D gene call is confident. The source material was PBMCs. CDR3 reads: CASSLAPDPGYTF. The DNA sequence reads TGTGCCAGCAGCTTAGCCCCAGATCCCGGCTACACCTTC.